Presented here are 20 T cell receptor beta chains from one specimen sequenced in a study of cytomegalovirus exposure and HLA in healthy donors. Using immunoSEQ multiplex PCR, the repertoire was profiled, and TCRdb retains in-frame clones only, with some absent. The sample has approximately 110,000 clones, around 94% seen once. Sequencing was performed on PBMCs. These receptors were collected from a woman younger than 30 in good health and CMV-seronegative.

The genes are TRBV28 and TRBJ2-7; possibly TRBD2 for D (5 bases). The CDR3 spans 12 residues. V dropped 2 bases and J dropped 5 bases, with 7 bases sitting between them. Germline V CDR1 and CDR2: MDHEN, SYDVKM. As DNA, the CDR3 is TGTGCCAGCAGTTTACGAGGGAACGAGCAGTACTTC. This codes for CASSLRGNEQYF.

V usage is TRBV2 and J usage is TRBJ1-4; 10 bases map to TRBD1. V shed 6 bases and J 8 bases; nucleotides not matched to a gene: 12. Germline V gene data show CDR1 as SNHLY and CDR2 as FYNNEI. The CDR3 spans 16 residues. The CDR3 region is CASSDTRTGGSEKLFF. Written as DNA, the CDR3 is TGTGCCAGCAGCGACACCAGGACAGGGGGGAGCGAAAAACTGTTTTTT.

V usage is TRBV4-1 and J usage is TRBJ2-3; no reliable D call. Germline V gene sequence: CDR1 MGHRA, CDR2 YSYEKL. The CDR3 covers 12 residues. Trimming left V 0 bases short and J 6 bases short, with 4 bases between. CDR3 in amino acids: CASSQEEDTQYF. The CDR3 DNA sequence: TGCGCCAGCAGCCAAGAGGAGGATACGCAGTATTTT.

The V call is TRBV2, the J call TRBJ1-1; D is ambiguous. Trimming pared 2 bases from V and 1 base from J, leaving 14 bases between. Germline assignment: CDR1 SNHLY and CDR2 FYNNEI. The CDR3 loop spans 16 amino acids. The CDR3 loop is CASSERRSRGNTEAFF. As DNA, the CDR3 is TGTGCCAGCAGTGAACGGCGCTCTCGGGGGAACACTGAAGCTTTCTTT.

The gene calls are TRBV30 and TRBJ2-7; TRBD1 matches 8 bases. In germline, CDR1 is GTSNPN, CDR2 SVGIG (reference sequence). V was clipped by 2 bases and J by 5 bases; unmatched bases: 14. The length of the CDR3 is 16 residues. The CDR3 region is CAWSPAHRGVLNEQYF. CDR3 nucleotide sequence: TGTGCCTGGAGTCCGGCGCACAGGGGGGTATTGAACGAGCAGTACTTC.

The CDR3 region is CASSAGVRQGGYTF. The CDR3 DNA follows: TGTGCCAGCAGCGCCGGGGTCAGACAGGGCGGCTACACCTTC. The rearrangement links TRBV2 to TRBJ1-2; 7 bases align to TRBD1. Germline V gene data show CDR1 as SNHLY and CDR2 as FYNNEI. This CDR3 contains 14 residues. The ends lost 6 bases at V and 8 bases at J; junction bases unmatched: 12.

Here the CDR3 reads CASSSSADTQYF. CDR3 in DNA: TGCGCCAGCAGCTCGAGCGCAGATACGCAGTATTTT. J is TRBJ2-3 and V is TRBV5-1; D unclear. Trimming left V 3 bases short and J 4 bases short, with 6 bases between. This CDR3 contains 12 residues. Germline loops: CDR1 SGHRS, CDR2 YFSETQ. The whole variable domain, remainder taken from reference TRBV5-1 and TRBJ2-3, is KAGVTQTPRYLIKTRGQQVTLSCSPISGHRSVSWYQQTPGQGLQFLFEYFSETQRNKGNFPGRFSGRQFSNSRSEMNVSTLELGDSALYLCASSSSADTQYFGPGTRLTVL.

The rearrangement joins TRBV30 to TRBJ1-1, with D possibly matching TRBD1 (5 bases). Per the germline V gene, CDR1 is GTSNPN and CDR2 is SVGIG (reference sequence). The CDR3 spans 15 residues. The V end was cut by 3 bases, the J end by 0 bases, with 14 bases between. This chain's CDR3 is CAWRARQSLNTEAFF. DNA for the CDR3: TGTGCCTGGAGGGCCCGACAGAGCCTGAACACTGAAGCTTTCTTT.

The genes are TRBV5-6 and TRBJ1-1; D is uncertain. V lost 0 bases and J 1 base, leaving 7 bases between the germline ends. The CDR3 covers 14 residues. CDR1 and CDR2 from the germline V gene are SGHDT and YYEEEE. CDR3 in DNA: TGTGCCAGCAGCTTGGGGAGTGCGAACACTGAAGCTTTCTTT. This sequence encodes CASSLGSANTEAFF.

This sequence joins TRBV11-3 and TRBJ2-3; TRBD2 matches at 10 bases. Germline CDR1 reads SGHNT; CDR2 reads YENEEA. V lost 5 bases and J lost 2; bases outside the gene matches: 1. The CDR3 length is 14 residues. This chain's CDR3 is CASSTSGDTDTQYF. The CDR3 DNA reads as TGTGCCAGCAGCACTAGCGGGGACACAGATACGCAGTATTTT.

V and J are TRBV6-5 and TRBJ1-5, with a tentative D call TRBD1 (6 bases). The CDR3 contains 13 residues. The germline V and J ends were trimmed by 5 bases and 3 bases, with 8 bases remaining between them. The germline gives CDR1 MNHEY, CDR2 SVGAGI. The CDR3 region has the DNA TGTGCCAGCAGTCAGGGGTTCAATCAGCCCCAGCATTTT. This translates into CASSQGFNQPQHF.

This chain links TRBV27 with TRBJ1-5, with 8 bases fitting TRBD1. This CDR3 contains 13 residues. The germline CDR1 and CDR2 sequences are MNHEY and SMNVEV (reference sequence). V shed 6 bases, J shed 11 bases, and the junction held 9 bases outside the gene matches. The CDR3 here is CASSRDRQAAQHF. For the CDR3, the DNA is TGTGCCAGCAGCCGGGACAGGCAGGCAGCCCAGCATTTT.

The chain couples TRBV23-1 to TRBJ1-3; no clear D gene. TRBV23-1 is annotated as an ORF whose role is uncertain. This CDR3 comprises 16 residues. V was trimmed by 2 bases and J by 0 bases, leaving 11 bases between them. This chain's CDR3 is CASSQPGMLSGNTIYF. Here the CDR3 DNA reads TGCGCCAGCAGTCAACCGGGAATGCTCTCTGGAAACACCATATATTTT.

The CDR3 region is CASSGPTGAVPDEQYF. Written as DNA, the CDR3 is TGTGCCAGCAGCGGACCCACAGGGGCCGTACCCGACGAGCAGTACTTC. The chain links TRBV5-4 to TRBJ2-7; 7 nucleotides agree with TRBD1. CDR1 SGHNT and CDR2 YYREEE come from the germline V gene (reference sequence). The CDR3 is made up of 16 amino acids. The V segment lost 4 bases and the J segment 5 bases; nucleotides outside the gene matches: 15.

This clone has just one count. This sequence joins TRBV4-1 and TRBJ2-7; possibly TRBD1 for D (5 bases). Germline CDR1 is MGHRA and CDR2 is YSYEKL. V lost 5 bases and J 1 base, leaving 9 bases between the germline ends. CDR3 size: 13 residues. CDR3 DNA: TGCGCCAGCAGCTTTGGGGCTTCCTACGAGCAGTACTTC. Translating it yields CASSFGASYEQYF.

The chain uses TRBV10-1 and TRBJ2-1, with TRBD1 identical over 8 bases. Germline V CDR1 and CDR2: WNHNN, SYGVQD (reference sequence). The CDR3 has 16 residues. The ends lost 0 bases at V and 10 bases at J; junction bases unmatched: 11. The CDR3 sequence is CASSESMTGEVGEQFF. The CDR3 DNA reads TGCGCCAGCAGTGAGTCAATGACAGGGGAGGTTGGCGAGCAGTTCTTC.

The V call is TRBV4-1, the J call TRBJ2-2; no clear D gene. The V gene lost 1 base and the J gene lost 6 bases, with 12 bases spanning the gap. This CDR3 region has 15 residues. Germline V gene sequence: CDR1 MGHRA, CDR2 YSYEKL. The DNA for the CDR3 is TGCGCCAGCAGCCAAGTCGTGGTTCAGGCCGGGGAGCTGTTTTTT. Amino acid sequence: CASSQVVVQAGELFF.

Here the CDR3 reads CASSPQGSGTEAFF. The CDR3 coding sequence is TGTGCCAGTAGCCCACAGGGGTCGGGCACTGAAGCTTTCTTT. The J gene is TRBJ1-1, the V gene TRBV19; 7 bases agree with TRBD1. CDR1 is LNHDA and CDR2 is SQIVND in the germline V gene (reference sequence). J was trimmed by 4 bases and V by 6 bases; bases with no gene match: 8. This CDR3 is 14 amino acids long.

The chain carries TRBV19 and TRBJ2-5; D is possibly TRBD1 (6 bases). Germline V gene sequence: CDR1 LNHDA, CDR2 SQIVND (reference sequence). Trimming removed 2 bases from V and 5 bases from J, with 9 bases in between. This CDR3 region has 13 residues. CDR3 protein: CASSITGYETQYF. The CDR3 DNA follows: TGTGCCAGTAGTATAACAGGGTATGAGACCCAGTACTTC.

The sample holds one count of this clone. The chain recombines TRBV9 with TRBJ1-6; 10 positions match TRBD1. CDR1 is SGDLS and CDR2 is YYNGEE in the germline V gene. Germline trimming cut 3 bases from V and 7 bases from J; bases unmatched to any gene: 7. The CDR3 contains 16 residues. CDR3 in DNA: TGTGCCAGCAGCGCCAACCGGGACAGGGGCAATTCACCCCTCCACTTT. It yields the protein CASSANRDRGNSPLHF.